Below, 5 T cell receptor beta chains from the same sample are listed, as sequenced in a study of T cells in pancreatic ductal adenocarcinoma. The selected patients with pancreatic ductal adenocarcinoma had surgery but no neoadjuvant therapy. The protocol was immunoSEQ multiplex PCR, while the TCRdb copy is restricted to in-frame clones and leaves out a portion. The table lists about 98,000 clones, 90% to 95% of them singletons, with under 3.5% in the top ten. Sequenced sample: PBMCs. These receptors were taken from a human donor with pancreatic ductal adenocarcinoma.

J is TRBJ1-3 and V is TRBV19; 9 bases align to TRBD1. CDR3 length: 14 residues. Looked up from germline, CDR1 is LNHDA and CDR2 is SQIVND (reference sequence). Germline trimming cut 8 bases from V and 4 bases from J; bases unmatched to any gene: 6. CDR3 in amino acids: CASRQGVIGNTIYF. The CDR3 DNA follows: TGTGCCAGTCGACAGGGGGTAATCGGAAACACCATATATTTT.

This clone was counted only a few times. The chain links TRBV28 to TRBJ2-5, with D possibly TRBD1 on 6 matching bases. The CDR3 extends over 16 amino acids. Trimming stripped 6 bases from V and 2 bases from J, with 19 bases between. Germline CDR1 and CDR2: MDHEN and SYDVKM. The CDR3 is CASSPAMGAEQETQYF. The CDR3 bases are TGTGCCAGCAGCCCGGCGATGGGGGCCGAACAAGAGACCCAGTACTTC.

The chain recombines TRBV9 with TRBJ1-2; tentatively, D is TRBD1 (6 bases). The CDR3 contains 15 residues. Germline V gene data show CDR1 as SGDLS and CDR2 as YYNGEE. Trimming left V 2 bases short and J 5 bases short, with 16 bases between. The CDR3 sequence is CASSVHAGVGYGYTF. CDR3 nucleotides: TGTGCCAGCAGCGTTCACGCAGGGGTCGGGTATGGCTACACCTTC.

The V call is TRBV7-2, the J call TRBJ2-1; the match to TRBD2 covers 9 bases. Germline lookup yields CDR1 SGHTA and CDR2 FQGNSA. With 5 bases clipped from V and 2 bases from J, the junction kept 4 bases outside the gene matches. The CDR3 length is 15 residues. The CDR3 loop reads CASSRWTSAYNEQFF. For the CDR3, the DNA is TGTGCCAGCAGCCGATGGACTAGCGCCTACAATGAGCAGTTCTTC.

This clone was detected only once. The rearrangement joins TRBV9 to TRBJ1-4; 11 bases match TRBD1. J was trimmed by 7 bases and V by 3 bases; bases with no gene match: 5. The germline CDR1 and CDR2 sequences are SGDLS and YYNGEE. The CDR3 loop spans 15 amino acids. CDR3 nucleotides: TGTGCCAGCAGCGCCTCCGGGACAGGGGGTGAAAAACTGTTTTTT. Amino acid sequence: CASSASGTGGEKLFF.